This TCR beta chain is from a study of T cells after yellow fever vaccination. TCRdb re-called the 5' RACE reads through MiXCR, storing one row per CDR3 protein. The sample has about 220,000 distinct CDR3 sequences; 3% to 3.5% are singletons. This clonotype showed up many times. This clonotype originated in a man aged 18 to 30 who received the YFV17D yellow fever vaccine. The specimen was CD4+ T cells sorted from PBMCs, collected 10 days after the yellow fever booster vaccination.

CDR3 sequence: CASSLLRAGGPSEQFF. The CDR3 nucleotides are TGTGCCAGCAGCCTCCTCCGGGCGGGGGGGCCCAGTGAGCAGTTCTTC. V is TRBV7-9 and J is TRBJ2-1; 9 positions agree with TRBD2. CDR3 size: 16 residues. Germline loops: CDR1 SEHNR, CDR2 FQNEAQ (reference sequence). V shed 5 bases and J 9 bases; nucleotides not matched to a gene: 14.